Listed below are T cell receptor beta chains from one sample, sequenced in a study of T cell responses to AZD1222 COVID-19 vaccine. Using immunoSEQ multiplex PCR, the repertoire was profiled, and TCRdb retains in-frame clones only, with some absent. This table holds 100,000 to 120,000 clones, around 81% found once. The specimen was peripheral blood, collected on day 0 of AZD1222 vaccination. The receptors were sampled from an adult in good health. CDR3s include the opening cysteine and the closing phenylalanine or tryptophan. The D gene is left open where the match is weak. A clone size is listed for some rows: how often the clone was seen (once, few, many), or a class if it is expanded.

TRBV18	TRBD2	.	TRBJ2-2	CASSPLVSGGGNTGELFF	TGTGCCAGCTCACCACTCGTCAGCGGGGGCGGCAACACCGGGGAGCTGTTTTTT
TRBV28	.	.	TRBJ1-5	CASAGGGVGQPQHF	TGTGCCAGCGCCGGCGGGGGTGTCGGTCAGCCCCAGCATTTT
TRBV9	.	.	TRBJ1-2	CASSATLAGLPYGYTF	TGTGCCAGCAGCGCAACTCTCGCGGGGCTTCCCTATGGCTACACCTTC
TRBV28	TRBD2	once	TRBJ2-2	CASSSPLAGANTGELFF	TGTGCCAGCAGTTCCCCCCTAGCGGGAGCGAACACCGGGGAGCTGTTTTTT
TRBV6-2/TRBV6-3	TRBD2	few	TRBJ2-2	CASSYPLGGGFTGELFF	TGTGCCAGCAGTTACCCCCTGGGCGGGGGGTTCACCGGGGAGCTGTTTTTT
TRBV5-1	TRBD1	.	TRBJ2-5	CASRYGTDQETQYF	TGCGCCAGCAGATATGGGACAGATCAAGAGACCCAGTACTTC
TRBV7-6	TRBD2	.	TRBJ2-2	CASSPNSGRRTGELFF	TGTGCCAGCAGCCCTAATAGCGGGAGAAGGACCGGGGAGCTGTTTTTT
TRBV29-1	.	.	TRBJ2-5	CSSEGRGETQYF	TGCAGCTCCGAAGGCAGGGGAGAGACCCAGTACTTC
TRBV6-5	.	few	TRBJ1-6	CASSSPGENSPLHF	TGTGCCAGCAGTTCACCGGGGGAGAATTCACCCCTCCACTTT
TRBV5-4	.	.	TRBJ2-2	CASSRRDSANTGELFF	TGTGCCAGCAGCCGGAGGGACAGCGCGAACACCGGGGAGCTGTTTTTT
TRBV11-3	TRBD2	.	TRBJ2-1	CASRSSGSSNNEQFF	TGTGCCAGCAGGTCTAGCGGGAGCTCCAACAATGAGCAGTTCTTC
TRBV19	.	.	TRBJ2-2	CASSKGRDTGELFF	TGTGCCAGTAGTAAAGGCAGGGACACCGGGGAGCTGTTTTTT
TRBV5-6	.	.	TRBJ1-2	CASSLRGEYRDYGYTF	TGTGCCAGCAGCTTGAGAGGGGAGTACAGGGACTATGGCTACACCTTC
TRBV7-3	.	once	TRBJ1-5	CASSSQSNQPQHF	TGTGCCAGCAGCTCCCAGAGTAATCAGCCCCAGCATTTT
TRBV18	TRBD1	few	TRBJ1-2	CASSAGTDYGYTF	TGTGCCAGCTCAGCCGGGACAGACTATGGCTACACCTTC
TRBV10-3	.	.	TRBJ1-5	CAISPRDSQPQHF	TGTGCCATCAGTCCCAGGGATAGTCAGCCCCAGCATTTT
TRBV4-1	.	.	TRBJ2-7	CASSQDLLTYEQYF	TGCGCCAGCAGCCAAGATCTGTTAACCTACGAGCAGTACTTC
TRBV18	TRBD1	.	TRBJ2-3	CASSLDRVSDTQYF	TGTGCCAGCTCACTAGACAGGGTTTCAGATACGCAGTATTTT
TRBV19	.	.	TRBJ2-1	CASSKDGANSYNEQFF	TGTGCCAGTAGTAAAGACGGGGCGAACTCCTACAATGAGCAGTTCTTC
TRBV3-1/TRBV3-2	TRBD2	.	TRBJ2-7	CASSQVRTSGYEQYF	TGTGCCAGCAGCCAAGTGCGAACTAGCGGCTACGAGCAGTACTTC
TRBV6-2/TRBV6-3	TRBD1	.	TRBJ2-2	CASSRTGANTGELFF	TGTGCCAGCAGCCGGACAGGGGCGAACACCGGGGAGCTGTTTTTT
TRBV6-5	.	once	TRBJ1-6	CASSRTVDNSPLHF	TGTGCCAGCAGTCGGACGGTAGATAATTCACCCCTCCACTTT
TRBV18	.	.	TRBJ1-4	CASSPQGGANEKLFF	TGTGCCAGCTCACCACAAGGGGGGGCTAATGAAAAACTGTTTTTT
TRBV3-1/TRBV3-2	.	.	TRBJ1-2	CASSQEQGRGYTF	TGTGCCAGCAGCCAAGAACAGGGTAGGGGCTACACCTTC
TRBV7-2	.	.	TRBJ1-2	CASSLAPSGYGYTF	TGTGCCAGCAGCTTAGCGCCCAGCGGCTATGGCTACACCTTC
TRBV11-2	TRBD2	.	TRBJ2-7	CASSLGLAGVEQYF	TGTGCCAGCAGCTTGGGACTAGCGGGAGTGGAGCAGTACTTC
TRBV11-1	TRBD2	.	TRBJ2-7	CASSRSGGVSYEQYF	TGTGCCAGCAGTCGTAGCGGGGGGGTCTCCTACGAGCAGTACTTC
TRBV5-1	.	.	TRBJ2-1	CASSLGGASASYNEQFF	TGCGCCAGCAGCTTGGGGGGGGCTAGCGCCTCCTACAATGAGCAGTTCTTC
TRBV10-1	TRBD1	.	TRBJ1-4	CASSESGTGKEKLFF	TGCGCCAGCAGCGAATCCGGGACAGGGAAGGAAAAACTGTTTTTT
TRBV11-2	TRBD1	.	TRBJ1-2	CASSAGQGVHF	TGTGCCAGCAGCGCGGGACAGGGTGTGCATTTC
TRBV9	.	.	TRBJ2-2	CASSPRLGTNTGELFF	TGTGCCAGCAGCCCCCGATTGGGTACGAACACCGGGGAGCTGTTTTTT
TRBV28	.	.	TRBJ2-3	CASSPSGLGTSTDTQYF	TGTGCCAGCAGCCCTAGTGGGTTGGGAACTAGCACAGATACGCAGTATTTT
TRBV5-1	.	.	TRBJ2-7	CASSRLGGRQGTYEQYF	TGCGCCAGCAGCCGATTGGGGGGTCGTCAGGGAACCTACGAGCAGTACTTC
TRBV7-2	TRBD1	few	TRBJ1-1	CASRGQGIMNTEAFF	TGTGCCAGCAGGGGACAGGGGATCATGAACACTGAAGCTTTCTTT
TRBV28	.	.	TRBJ1-1	CASGMNTEAFF	TGTGCCAGCGGCATGAACACTGAAGCTTTCTTT
TRBV6-2/TRBV6-3	TRBD2	.	TRBJ2-1	CASSYTSSGSNEQFF	TGTGCCAGCAGTTACACCTCTAGCGGGTCGAATGAGCAGTTCTTC